The rows below give T cell receptor beta chains drawn from one sample of a study of T cells in tumors after PD-1 blockade. TCRdb's copy holds only in-frame clones and misses some; the assay was immunoSEQ multiplex PCR. In the table there are fewer than 50,000 clones, about 84% of which are singletons. Sequenced material: PBMCs, taken before anti-PD-1 treatment. All receptors derive from a human donor with basal cell carcinoma. Both conserved end residues are part of each CDR3. The D gene is left open where the match is weak. Some rows mark clone size as missing; the rest say once, few, many or name a class of expanded clone.

J gene	D gene	V gene	clone size	CDR3 DNA	CDR3 protein
TRBJ2-5	NA	TRBV30	NA	TGTGCCTGGACAGGGTTCGGGGAGACCCAGTACTTC	CAWTGFGETQYF
TRBJ2-1	TRBD2	TRBV2	NA	TGTGCCAGCAGCGCCGCCCTAGGATCTAGCGGGGGGTACAATGAGCAGTTCTTC	CASSAALGSSGGYNEQFF
TRBJ1-4	NA	TRBV28	NA	TGTGCCAGCAGTGGGGCCTCTACAACTAATGAAAAACTGTTTTTT	CASSGASTTNEKLFF
TRBJ2-7	NA	TRBV5-5	NA	TGTGCCAGCAGCTTGAGAGGGGCTTCGGGACACAACTCCTACGAGCAGTACTTC	CASSLRGASGHNSYEQYF
TRBJ2-3	NA	TRBV4-1	NA	TGCGCCAGCAGCTCCCTCTATCAGAGGGGGAGCACAGATACGCAGTATTTT	CASSSLYQRGSTDTQYF
TRBJ2-4	NA	TRBV27	NA	TGTGCCAGCGAGGAAATAGCCAAAAACATTCAGTACTTC	CASEEIAKNIQYF
TRBJ2-7	NA	TRBV5-1	NA	TGCGCCAGCAGCTCTACGACACAGGGTCCCGACGAGCAGTACTTC	CASSSTTQGPDEQYF
TRBJ2-7	TRBD1	TRBV7-9	NA	TGTGCCAGCAGCATACCGGGACAGAGCTCCTACGAGCAGTACTTC	CASSIPGQSSYEQYF
TRBJ1-5	NA	TRBV28	NA	TGTGCCAGCAGTTTCCGACGGGGAACACGGCAGCCCCAGCATTTT	CASSFRRGTRQPQHF
TRBJ1-5	NA	TRBV6-6	NA	TGTGCCAGCAGGTACAGGGAACAGCCCCAGCATTTT	CASRYREQPQHF
TRBJ2-7	NA	TRBV7-9	once	TGTGCCAGCAGCTTAGACAGCTCCTACGAGCAGTACTTC	CASSLDSSYEQYF
TRBJ1-5	TRBD1	TRBV27	few	TGTGCCAGCAGTTTAGGTCAGGGGGAACAGCCCCAGCATTTT	CASSLGQGEQPQHF
TRBJ2-5	TRBD2	TRBV19	NA	TGTGCCAGTAGTTTAGCGGGAGCCCAAGAGACCCAGTACTTC	CASSLAGAQETQYF
TRBJ1-2	TRBD1	TRBV7-9	NA	TGTGCCAGCAGACCTCCCCGGGACAGGAGGGAGGATGGCTACACCTTC	CASRPPRDRREDGYTF
TRBJ1-1	NA	TRBV10-3	NA	TGTGCCATCAGTCCCCTCGGAGAAGAAGCTTTCTTT	CAISPLGEEAFF
TRBJ1-3	TRBD1	TRBV27	NA	TGTGCCAGCAGCGGACAGGGCTCTGGAAACACCATATATTTT	CASSGQGSGNTIYF
TRBJ2-2	NA	TRBV27	once	TGTGCCAGCAGTTTGACCCGGGGAGCCCTGGACATCACCGGGGAGCTGTTTTTT	CASSLTRGALDITGELFF
TRBJ2-2	NA	TRBV5-6	once	TGTGCCAGCAGCTTGGATCCAGGGGCGAACACCGGGGAGCTGTTTTTT	CASSLDPGANTGELFF
TRBJ1-3	TRBD1	TRBV18	NA	TGTGCCAGCTCACCATACCAGGGGGACTTAAACACCATATATTTT	CASSPYQGDLNTIYF
TRBJ1-6	TRBD1	TRBV28	NA	TGTGCCAGCAGTCCCGGGACAGGGGGTAATTCACCCCTCCACTTT	CASSPGTGGNSPLHF
TRBJ1-3	TRBD1	TRBV7-8	NA	TGTGCCAGCGCTAGGGCAGGGGGCTTCTCTGGAAACACCATATATTTT	CASARAGGFSGNTIYF
TRBJ1-1	TRBD1	TRBV27	NA	TGTGCCAGCAGTTTATACAGGGGAACTGAAGCTTTCTTT	CASSLYRGTEAFF
TRBJ2-7	NA	TRBV6-5	NA	TGTGCCAGCAGTTACTCCAGGAGGGAGCAGTACTTC	CASSYSRREQYF
TRBJ1-2	NA	TRBV7-2	NA	TGTGCCAGCAGCTTAAACCCGGGGTCCTATGGCTACACCTTC	CASSLNPGSYGYTF
TRBJ2-1	TRBD2	TRBV30	NA	TGTGCCTGGAGTGTAATACTAGCGGGGGGCCGGGGGCAGTTCTTC	CAWSVILAGGRGQFF
TRBJ1-1	NA	TRBV5-1	NA	TGCGCCAGCAGCTTAACCCTGAACACTGAAGCTTTCTTT	CASSLTLNTEAFF
TRBJ2-7	NA	TRBV30	NA	TGTGCCTGGAGTGGGGGGAACGAGCAGTACTTC	CAWSGGNEQYF
TRBJ1-2	NA	TRBV28	NA	TGTGCCAGCGGATACAGGGAGAGCTACACCTTC	CASGYRESYTF
TRBJ2-7	NA	TRBV13	NA	TGTGCCAGCAGCTTTACAGCATCCTACGAGCAGTACTTC	CASSFTASYEQYF
TRBJ1-6	TRBD1	TRBV30	NA	TGTGCCTGGAGTTCGCGGGGACAGGGGATTTCACCCCTCCACTTT	CAWSSRGQGISPLHF
TRBJ1-2	NA	TRBV6-6	NA	TGTGCCAGCACCGGCGCGTCGGGGCGCAGCTACACCTTC	CASTGASGRSYTF
TRBJ2-3	NA	TRBV19	once	TGTGCCAGTAGTCCGGGCCGGGGCACAGATACGCAGTATTTT	CASSPGRGTDTQYF
TRBJ2-1	TRBD2	TRBV7-9	NA	TGTGCCAGCAGCCCCGGACTAGCGGGGAAGCAGTTCTTC	CASSPGLAGKQFF
TRBJ2-7	TRBD2	TRBV5-6	NA	TGTGCCAGCAACTTCCCTAGCGGGGGATTATACGAGCAGTACTTC	CASNFPSGGLYEQYF
TRBJ2-1	TRBD2	TRBV7-6	NA	TGTGCCAGCAGCTTAGCTAGCGGGGGGGTTAGGTACAATGAGCAGTTCTTC	CASSLASGGVRYNEQFF
TRBJ1-1	NA	TRBV10-2	NA	TGCGCCAGCAGTGAGGGCCAGCCCACTGAAGCTTTCTTT	CASSEGQPTEAFF
TRBJ2-1	NA	TRBV4-1	NA	TGCGCCAGCAGCCAAGGGCAGGGGCCGTACAATGAGCAGTTCTTC	CASSQGQGPYNEQFF
TRBJ2-7	NA	TRBV5-4	NA	TGTGCCAGCAGCCCCCTTAGGGGTGGCGACGAGCAGTACTTC	CASSPLRGGDEQYF
TRBJ2-7	TRBD1	TRBV5-1	once	TGCGCCAGCAGCCCGGACAGGGGTCACCCCTACGAGCAGTACTTC	CASSPDRGHPYEQYF
TRBJ2-2	TRBD1	TRBV19	NA	TGTGCCAGTAGTTGGGACAGCCCGGTCCCCGGGGAGCTGTTTTTT	CASSWDSPVPGELFF
TRBJ2-3	TRBD2	TRBV7-2	NA	TGTGCCAGCAGCTTAGGACTAGCGGGCGGAAAAGATACGCAGTATTTT	CASSLGLAGGKDTQYF
TRBJ1-2	NA	TRBV27	NA	TGTGCCAGCAGTGCCCGCGGGGGTAGGGGCTACACCTTC	CASSARGGRGYTF
TRBJ1-3	NA	TRBV7-8	once	TGTGCCAGCAGCCTTGGGGGGGGTCTTCTGACGGGAAACACCATATATTTT	CASSLGGGLLTGNTIYF